This TCR beta chain was captured in a study of cytomegalovirus exposure and HLA in healthy donors. The PCR ran on 60 Vbeta and 13 Jbeta primers. Clones were read by immunoSEQ multiplex PCR, and TCRdb kept only the in-frame ones, dropping some. This sample has over 150,000 clones, with 60% to 80% found just once. This CDR3 region has 17 residues. V lost 4 bases and J lost 1; bases outside the gene matches: 11. CDR1 and CDR2 (germline): SGHAT, FQNNGV. Study-level results: Other equally common chains were less clonally expanded than HLA-associated TCR beta chains, a later analysis showed.

Notes on this clone: Its antigen is not identified.

The sample consisted of PBMCs. The V call is TRBV11-2, the J call TRBJ2-3, with 7 bases fitting TRBD2. The sequence was collected from a woman aged 40 to 50 in good health and CMV-seropositive. CDR3 in amino acids: CASSYRLAPDRTDTQYF. The CDR3 coding sequence is TGTGCCAGCAGCTATCGACTAGCACCCGACCGCACAGATACGCAGTATTTT.